Below are 28 T cell receptor beta chains sequenced from a single sample in a study of T cells in Graves' hyperthyroidism and ophthalmopathy. Amplified TCR beta CDR3 regions came from RNA transcripts. With the HTBI primer set, the TCR CDR3 went through a first round of RT-PCR. TCRdb reanalysed the multiplex PCR reads using MiXCR and keeps one entry per CDR3 protein. The sample has 250,000 to 350,000 distinct CDR3 sequences; about 20% are singletons. Source material: blood. These receptors originate from a man aged 25-45 years with Graves' ophthalmopathy.

Only a few counts were recorded for this clonotype. The gene calls are TRBV11-3 and TRBJ2-1, with 10 bases aligning to TRBD1. Trimming removed 5 bases from V and 9 bases from J; junction bases left unmatched: 7. The CDR3 length is 14 residues. Per germline, CDR1 SGHNT and CDR2 YENEEA. For the CDR3, the DNA is TGTGCCAGCAGCCCCGGGACAGGGGTGCGTGAGCAGTTCTTC. It is translated as CASSPGTGVREQFF.

V is TRBV4-1 and J is TRBJ2-5; 14 bases agree with TRBD2. The germline gives CDR1 MGHRA, CDR2 YSYEKL. The CDR3 consists of 18 residues. Unmatched junction bases numbered 10, after V lost 5 bases and J lost 2 bases. Here the CDR3 reads CASSYGTSGSSRQETQYF. The CDR3 DNA reads as TGCGCCAGCAGCTACGGGACTAGCGGGAGTAGTAGGCAAGAGACCCAGTACTTC.

This clonotype was detected a few times. The chain combines TRBV20-1 with TRBJ2-1; 7 bases align to TRBD2. CDR3 length: 12 amino acids. Germline V gene lookup returns CDR1 DFQATT and CDR2 SNEGSKA (reference sequence). V gave up 6 bases and J gave up 6 bases; unmatched junction bases: 5. The CDR3 region is CSAREGRNEQFF. The CDR3 bases are TGCAGTGCCAGGGAGGGGCGCAATGAGCAGTTCTTC.

Many counts were recorded for this clonotype. Here the CDR3 DNA reads TGTGCCAGCAGTCCCCGGAAATCCGGTATTCCCGTCGAGCAGTACTTC. Its protein is CASSPRKSGIPVEQYF. The chain uses TRBV27 and TRBJ2-7; D is unclear. Trimming removed 5 bases from V and 6 bases from J, with 23 bases in between. From germline, CDR1 is MNHEY and CDR2 SMNVEV (reference sequence). This CDR3 contains 16 residues.

This clonotype was observed once. The chain joins TRBV7-2 to TRBJ1-1, with D maybe TRBD1 (5 bases). The length of the CDR3 is 13 residues. Trimming removed 2 bases at V and 8 bases at J, with 12 bases between. Germline V CDR1 and CDR2: SGHTA, FQGNSA. The CDR3 nucleotides are TGTGCCAGCAGCTTAAGCCCAGGGTTCGAAGCTTTCTTT. Amino acid sequence: CASSLSPGFEAFF. The whole variable domain, filled in from reference TRBV7-2 and TRBJ1-1, reads GAGVSQSPSNKVTEKGKDVELRCDPISGHTALYWYRQSLGQGLEFLIYFQGNSAPDKSGLPSDRFSAERTGGSVSTLTIQRTQQEDSAVYLCASSLSPGFEAFFGQGTRLTVV.

The J gene is TRBJ2-5, the V gene TRBV28, with D perhaps matching TRBD1 (5 bases). V was pared by 1 base and J by 9 bases, with 15 bases between. The CDR3 has 14 amino acids. The V gene's germline CDR1 is MDHEN and CDR2 SYDVKM. The CDR3 nucleotides are TGTGCCAGCAGTTTATTCGGCGAGATAGGGGCCCAGTACTTC. Residues: CASSLFGEIGAQYF.

The genes are TRBV6-5 and TRBJ1-1, with D unresolved. CDR3 size: 15 residues. Germline V CDR1 and CDR2: MNHEY, SVGAGI. The ends were cut back, 1 base at V and 2 bases at J, with 11 bases in the middle. In nucleotides, the CDR3 is TGTGCCAGCAGTTACTACCGGGCGGCTAACACTGAAGCTTTCTTT. Translating it yields CASSYYRAANTEAFF.

This clonotype was picked up many times. The chain joins TRBV2 to TRBJ2-3, with 9 bases fitting TRBD2. Trimming took 7 bases from V and 9 from J; bases not matched to a gene: 11. The CDR3 has 14 residues. CDR1 SNHLY and CDR2 FYNNEI come from the germline V gene. The CDR3 is CASIWDSGSGTQYF. As DNA, the CDR3 is TGTGCCAGCATTTGGGATAGCGGGAGTGGAACGCAGTATTTT.

Ten or more counts support this clonotype. V and J are TRBV7-8 and TRBJ2-3, with 9 bases matching TRBD2. Per germline, CDR1 SGHVS and CDR2 FQNEAQ. V lost 2 bases to trimming and J lost 6 bases; unmatched junction nucleotides: 15. The CDR3 has 18 residues. CDR3 region: CASSLRPRNSGGADTQYF. CDR3 sequence (DNA): TGTGCCAGCAGCTTAAGGCCCCGGAATAGCGGGGGTGCGGATACGCAGTATTTT.

The sample holds many counts of this clonotype. This chain joins TRBV3-1 and TRBJ1-5, with 11 bases that match TRBD1. There are 16 residues in the CDR3. CDR1 is LGHDT and CDR2 is YNNKEL in the germline V gene (reference sequence). Trimming cost V 1 base and J 2 bases; bases outside gene matches: 1. The DNA of the CDR3 is TGTGCCAGCAGCCAAGGGACAGGGGGCGGCAATCAGCCCCAGCATTTT. This sequence encodes CASSQGTGGGNQPQHF.

The chain is built from TRBV29-1 and TRBJ1-4; D is ambiguous. The V gene's germline CDR1 is SQVTM and CDR2 ANQGSEA. V was pared by 4 bases and J by 8 bases, with 11 bases between. CDR3 length: 12 residues. The chain's CDR3 is CSVGGFAEKLFF. The CDR3 nucleotides are TGCAGCGTTGGCGGGTTCGCAGAAAAACTGTTTTTT.

This clonotype turned up a few times. The chain uses TRBV6-1 and TRBJ2-4, with TRBD2 identical over 7 bases. V trimming: 4 bases; J trimming: 0 bases; junction bases outside the gene matches: 3. This CDR3 contains 15 residues. Germline lookup yields CDR1 MNHNS and CDR2 SASEGT. DNA of the CDR3: TGTGCCAGCAGTGCTAGCGGCCTAGCCAAAAACATTCAGTACTTC. It specifies CASSASGLAKNIQYF.

This clonotype was counted between two and nine times. The chain links TRBV7-9 to TRBJ2-7; the D gene is possibly TRBD1 (5 bases). Trimming took 1 base from V and 6 from J, leaving 10 bases between them. The CDR3 extends over 13 amino acids. CDR1 and CDR2 (germline): SEHNR, FQNEAQ (reference sequence). DNA of the CDR3: TGTGCCAGCAGCTTAGTCGGCAGGGTCGAGCAGTACTTC. Amino acid sequence: CASSLVGRVEQYF.

With regard to this clonotype: The junction differs from germline at one of its ends, possibly a read error. The chain couples TRBV2 to TRBJ2-2; TRBD1 or TRBD2 may be the D gene (6 bases each). The germline V gene has CDR1 SNHLY and CDR2 FYNNEI. This CDR3 is 14 amino acids long. CDR3 coding DNA: TGTGCCAGCAGGCGGGACACCAACACCGGGGAGCTGCTTTTT. Residues: CASRRDTNTGELLF. Looking up the rest from reference TRBV2 and TRBJ2-2 gives the full variable domain: EPEVTQTPSHQVTQMGQEVILRCVPISNHLYFYWYRQILGQKVEFLVSFYNNEISEKSEIFDDQFSVERPDGSNFTLKIRSTKLEDSAMYFCASRRDTNTGELLFGEGSRLTVL.

This clonotype was seen ten or more times. This chain joins TRBV12-3 or TRBV12-4 and TRBJ2-5; D possibly corresponds to TRBD1 (5 bases). The CDR3 totals 13 residues. V dropped 7 bases and J dropped 0 bases, with 9 bases sitting between them. CDR3 in DNA: TGTGCCAGCACTAGGACACACCAAGAGACCCAGTACTTC. Translating gives CASTRTHQETQYF.

The chain recombines TRBV28 with TRBJ2-1; no firm D call. V dropped 0 bases and J dropped 0 bases, with 9 bases sitting between them. The CDR3 totals 16 residues. Per the germline V gene, CDR1 is MDHEN and CDR2 is SYDVKM. The CDR3 bases are TGTGCCAGCAGTTTATGGAGCCCTAGCTCCTACAATGAGCAGTTCTTC. Protein product: CASSLWSPSSYNEQFF.

CDR3 sequence (DNA): TGTGCCAGCAGTTTAGGATCCAGCAGCACAGATACGCAGTATTTT. It yields the protein CASSLGSSSTDTQYF. The V gene is TRBV27, the J gene TRBJ2-3; D call uncertain. The CDR3 spans 15 residues. The V end lost 2 bases, the J end lost 0 bases, and 9 bases lay between the germline ends. Germline lookup yields CDR1 MNHEY and CDR2 SMNVEV (reference sequence).

J is TRBJ2-1 and V is TRBV5-1; the match to TRBD2 covers 8 bases. Per germline, CDR1 SGHRS and CDR2 YFSETQ. V trimming: 4 bases; J trimming: 2 bases; junction bases outside the gene matches: 14. The CDR3 extends over 18 amino acids. CDR3 nucleotides: TGCGCCAGCAGCGAAGGGTTGGCGGGGGGTTTCCCCTACAATGAGCAGTTCTTC. Translating it yields CASSEGLAGGFPYNEQFF.

The chain uses TRBV25-1 and TRBJ2-5; either TRBD1 or TRBD2 may supply D (7 bases each). The germline gives CDR1 MGHDK, CDR2 SYGVNS. The V and J ends lost 0 bases and 5 bases respectively, with 10 bases between them. The CDR3 consists of 14 residues. CDR3 residues: CASSEYRGGETQYF. CDR3 sequence (DNA): TGTGCCAGCAGTGAATACAGGGGGGGGGAGACCCAGTACTTC. The full variable domain, in which reference TRBV25-1 and TRBJ2-5 provide the parts outside the CDR3, is EADIYQTPRYLVIGTGKKITLECSQTMGHDKMYWYQQDPGMELHLIHYSYGVNSTEKGDLSSESTVSRIRTEHFPLTLESARPSHTSQYLCASSEYRGGETQYFGPGTRLLVL.

In its sample, this clonotype was seen once. The chain uses TRBV5-1 and TRBJ2-3; D remains ambiguous. Per germline, CDR1 SGHRS and CDR2 YFSETQ. Between the trimmed V and J ends, which lost 4 bases and 2 bases, there was a span of 2 bases. The CDR3 spans 11 residues. CDR3 amino acids: CASSDTDTQYF. The CDR3 DNA reads as TGCGCCAGCAGCGACACAGATACGCAGTATTTT.

At least ten counts were recorded for this clonotype. V usage is TRBV27 and J usage is TRBJ1-1; the D gene is possibly TRBD1 (6 bases). Germline CDR1 and CDR2: MNHEY and SMNVEV (reference sequence). The V gene lost 2 bases and the J gene lost 1 base, with 14 bases spanning the gap. The CDR3 covers 16 residues. The CDR3 sequence: CASSLMSGASNTEAFF. CDR3 DNA sequence: TGTGCCAGCAGTTTAATGTCAGGGGCTTCGAACACTGAAGCTTTCTTT.

The sample holds a few counts of this clonotype. The chain joins TRBV4-1 to TRBJ1-5; perhaps TRBD1 as D (6 bases). CDR1 is MGHRA and CDR2 is YSYEKL in the germline V gene. The CDR3 is 16 amino acids. Trimming took off 0 bases at V and 4 bases at J, with 13 bases between the two ends. As DNA, the CDR3 is TGCGCCAGCAGCCAAGATCCGGGGGCCCAAAATCAGCCCCAGCATTTT. It translates to CASSQDPGAQNQPQHF.

This clonotype was seen only a few times. V usage is TRBV20-1 and J usage is TRBJ1-2; TRBD1 is a possible D gene (6 bases). The CDR3 covers 13 residues. Trimming took 6 bases from V and 1 from J, leaving 12 bases between them. Germline V CDR1 and CDR2: DFQATT, SNEGSKA (reference sequence). The CDR3 loop is CSADGQNNYGYTF. The CDR3 region has the DNA TGCAGTGCGGATGGACAGAATAACTATGGCTACACCTTC.

This chain joins TRBV20-1 and TRBJ2-5; no firm D call. Germline CDR1 and CDR2: DFQATT and SNEGSKA (reference sequence). V gave up 3 bases and J gave up 5 bases, with 10 bases separating them. This CDR3 is built from 12 residues. CDR3 in DNA: TGCAGTGCTAGGGGTAGCCGGGAGACCCAGTACTTC. It is translated as CSARGSRETQYF.

The table lists this clonotype with many counts. The genes are TRBV28 and TRBJ2-5; D is unclear. Deletions cut 2 bases from V and 3 bases from J, with 10 bases between. CDR1 and CDR2 from the germline V gene are MDHEN and SYDVKM. The CDR3 spans 14 residues. CDR3 residues: CASSLPGRKETQYF. The CDR3 DNA sequence: TGTGCCAGCAGTTTACCAGGCAGAAAAGAGACCCAGTACTTC.

The table lists this clonotype with many counts. The genes are TRBV3-1 and TRBJ1-2; D unresolved. Per germline, CDR1 LGHDT and CDR2 YNNKEL (reference sequence). There are 12 residues in the CDR3. V lost 4 bases and J 4 bases, leaving 7 bases between the germline ends. CDR3 DNA sequence: TGTGCCAGCAGCCCAGGAAGCTATGGCTACACCTTC. Translated, it gives CASSPGSYGYTF.

This clonotype has only a few counts. The gene calls are TRBV7-8 and TRBJ2-3; no definite D call. The V end was cut by 8 bases, the J end by 2 bases, with 11 bases between. Germline assignment: CDR1 SGHVS and CDR2 FQNEAQ. This CDR3 has 13 residues. The CDR3 region is CASGRRNTDTQYF. CDR3 nucleotide sequence: TGTGCCAGCGGCAGACGGAACACAGATACGCAGTATTTT.

In its sample, this clonotype was seen many times. Written as DNA, the CDR3 is TGTGCCAGCAGCTTCGTGGGAGGTTGGGCAGATACGCAGTATTTT. It translates to CASSFVGGWADTQYF. The chain carries TRBV7-9 and TRBJ2-3; weak D call: TRBD2 (6 bases). Per germline, CDR1 SEHNR and CDR2 FQNEAQ (reference sequence). The CDR3 consists of 15 residues. Between the trimmed V and J ends, which lost 3 bases and 4 bases, there was a span of 14 bases.